The rows below give T cell receptor beta chains drawn from one sample of a study of cytomegalovirus exposure and HLA in healthy donors. Clones were read by immunoSEQ multiplex PCR, and TCRdb kept only the in-frame ones, dropping some. Of 140,000 to 150,000 clones in the sample, 77% were seen once. Sequenced sample: PBMCs. All receptors come from a male donor in good health and CMV-seronegative. Each CDR3 is given with its conserved first and last residue. The D gene is left open where the match is weak.

v_gene	j_gene	d_gene	CDR3aa
TRBV6-5	TRBJ2-7	-	CASSYSIGLNEQYF
TRBV5-4	TRBJ1-2	-	CASSLVSRGEHGYTF
TRBV30	TRBJ1-5	-	CAWSYRAGNQPQHF
TRBV2	TRBJ1-1	-	CASSTQLNTEAFF
TRBV29-1	TRBJ1-2	-	CSVDSNYGYTF
TRBV5-1	TRBJ2-1	TRBD2	CASSSGLAGGGEQFF
TRBV28	TRBJ1-6	TRBD1	CASSSGQGLSPLHF
TRBV10-3	TRBJ1-5	TRBD1	CASGTGGIGSQPQHF
TRBV9	TRBJ2-2	TRBD2	CASSVSGRGTGELFF
TRBV7-9	TRBJ1-4	-	CASSLDGGFTEKLFF
TRBV11-2	TRBJ2-5	TRBD2	CASSRGSQETQYF
TRBV5-6	TRBJ2-3	TRBD2	CASSSVSGSRDTQYF
TRBV7-9	TRBJ2-1	TRBD1	CASSITGQGRNEQFF
TRBV5-1	TRBJ1-2	-	CASSLQENYGYTF
TRBV10-2	TRBJ1-3	TRBD1	CASSEGQGEAGNTIYF
TRBV7-9	TRBJ2-2	-	CASSLDRVDTGELFF
TRBV18	TRBJ2-5	-	CASSPGIRQETQYF
TRBV11-2	TRBJ1-2	TRBD1	CASSRGQAHLYGYTF
TRBV5-6	TRBJ1-2	TRBD1	CASTSNRLGQFYGYTF
TRBV5-1	TRBJ2-7	-	CASTLASSDSSYEQYF
TRBV19	TRBJ2-2	-	CASQGQAAINPGELFF
TRBV2	TRBJ1-5	TRBD1	CASRTGEGPSNQPQHF
TRBV19	TRBJ2-2	TRBD2	CASSRPSGSGSTGELFF
TRBV5-4	TRBJ1-2	TRBD1	CASRAGQGPYGYTF
TRBV6-5	TRBJ2-7	TRBD2	CASSYDGRAIEQYF
TRBV27	TRBJ2-7	TRBD1	CASSEAGTGNYEQYF
TRBV7-9	TRBJ1-1	TRBD1	CASSDRQGATEAFF
TRBV5-5	TRBJ1-5	TRBD1	CASSLQGANNQPQHF
TRBV30	TRBJ2-1	TRBD2	CAWRKTGGPYNEQFF
TRBV20-1	TRBJ1-3	-	CSATPGNTIYF
TRBV5-8	TRBJ2-5	-	CASSNPTPSDNQETQYF
TRBV2	TRBJ1-3	-	CASRLSSGNTIYF
TRBV5-1	TRBJ2-7	TRBD2	CASSLGPSTRGLHEQYF
TRBV7-9	TRBJ2-2	-	CSSSPAGAGELFF
TRBV12-1	TRBJ2-1	-	CASSTSYRDKSYNEQFF
TRBV5-6	TRBJ1-1	-	CASSLADLNTEAFF
TRBV5-1	TRBJ2-1	-	CASSSLGGEWGEQFF
TRBV7-3	TRBJ2-1	TRBD2	CASSASGTPADEQFF
TRBV5-6	TRBJ2-3	-	CASSFTGTMPKLSTDTQYF
TRBV7-2	TRBJ1-6	TRBD1	CASSPTGPPYNSPLHF
TRBV4-1	TRBJ2-7	TRBD2	CASSPYDGGKYSYEQYF
TRBV2	TRBJ2-4	TRBD2	CASRRGTSRAKNIQYF
TRBV7-8	TRBJ2-5	-	CASSPSGALPRTTQYF
TRBV30	TRBJ2-7	TRBD1	CAWNDRGSYEQYF
TRBV18	TRBJ2-2	TRBD1	CASSPYRGPSYGELFF
TRBV6-6	TRBJ2-7	-	CASSYYGEIYEQYF
TRBV6-6	TRBJ2-5	-	CASRAQGRSETQYF
TRBV27	TRBJ1-4	TRBD1	CASSRDRGEKLFF
TRBV18	TRBJ2-5	-	CASSPRQTKETQYF
TRBV4-3	TRBJ2-7	TRBD1	CASSQLRTGVYEQYF
TRBV7-3	TRBJ1-2	-	CASSPRAAWNGYTF
TRBV5-1	TRBJ2-7	-	CASRGGTPPYEQYF
TRBV5-1	TRBJ2-3	TRBD2	CASSLQLAGGPENTDTQYF
TRBV11-3	TRBJ2-7	-	CASSLVSDYEQYF
TRBV30	TRBJ2-2	-	CAWGGQLNTGELFF